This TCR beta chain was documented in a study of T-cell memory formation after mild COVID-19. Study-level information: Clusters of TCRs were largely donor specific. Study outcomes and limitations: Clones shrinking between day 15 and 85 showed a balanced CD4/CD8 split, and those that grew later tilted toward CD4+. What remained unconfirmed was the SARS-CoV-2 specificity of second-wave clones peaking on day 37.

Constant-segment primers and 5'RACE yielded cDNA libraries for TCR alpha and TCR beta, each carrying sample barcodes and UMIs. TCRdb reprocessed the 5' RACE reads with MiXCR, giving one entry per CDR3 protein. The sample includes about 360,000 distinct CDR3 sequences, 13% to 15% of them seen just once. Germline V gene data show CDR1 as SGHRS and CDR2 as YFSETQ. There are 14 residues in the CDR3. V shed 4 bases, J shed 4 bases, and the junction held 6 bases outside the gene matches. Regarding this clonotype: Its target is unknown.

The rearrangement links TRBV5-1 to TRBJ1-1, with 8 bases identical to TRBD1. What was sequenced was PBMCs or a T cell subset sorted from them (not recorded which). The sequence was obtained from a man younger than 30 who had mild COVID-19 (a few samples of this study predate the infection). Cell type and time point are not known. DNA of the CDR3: TGCGCCAGCAGCGGACAGGGTCGTAGCACTGAAGCTTTCTTT. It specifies CASSGQGRSTEAFF.